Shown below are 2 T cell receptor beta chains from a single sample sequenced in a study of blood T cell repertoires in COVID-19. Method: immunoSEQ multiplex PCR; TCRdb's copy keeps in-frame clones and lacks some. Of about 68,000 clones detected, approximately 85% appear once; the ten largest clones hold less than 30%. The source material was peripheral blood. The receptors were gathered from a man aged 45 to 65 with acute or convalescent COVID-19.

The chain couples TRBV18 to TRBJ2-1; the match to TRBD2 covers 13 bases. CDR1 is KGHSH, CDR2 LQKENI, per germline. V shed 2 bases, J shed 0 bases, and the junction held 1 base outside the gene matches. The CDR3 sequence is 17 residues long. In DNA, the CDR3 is TGTGCCAGCTCACCAACTAGCGGGGGGGGCTCCTACAATGAGCAGTTCTTC. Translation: CASSPTSGGGSYNEQFF.

Here the CDR3 DNA reads TGTGCCAGCAGCTACGGGGACACTTACGAGCAGTACTTC. Its protein product is CASSYGDTYEQYF. This chain joins TRBV11-3 and TRBJ2-7; D is possibly TRBD1 (6 bases). Germline lookup yields CDR1 SGHNT and CDR2 YENEEA. The ends were cut back, 4 bases at V and 4 bases at J, with 11 bases in the middle. This CDR3 is built from 13 residues.